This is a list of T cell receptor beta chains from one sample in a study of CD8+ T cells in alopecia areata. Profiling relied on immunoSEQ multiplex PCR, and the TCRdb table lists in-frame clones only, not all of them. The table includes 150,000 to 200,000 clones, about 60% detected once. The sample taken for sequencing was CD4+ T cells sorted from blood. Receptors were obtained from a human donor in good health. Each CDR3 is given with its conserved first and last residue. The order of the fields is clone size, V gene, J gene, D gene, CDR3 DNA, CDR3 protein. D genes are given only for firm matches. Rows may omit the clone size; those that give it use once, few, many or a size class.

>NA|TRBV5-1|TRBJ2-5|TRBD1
TGCGCCAGCCAGAAACCGGGACAGCAAGAGACCCAGTACTTC
CASQKPGQQETQYF
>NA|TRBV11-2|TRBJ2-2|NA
TGTGCCAGCAGTTTTGGTACGACCGGGGAGCTGTTTTTT
CASSFGTTGELFF
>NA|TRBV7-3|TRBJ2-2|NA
TGTGCCAGCAGCCCTATTGGGGAAACCGGGGAGCTGTTTTTT
CASSPIGETGELFF
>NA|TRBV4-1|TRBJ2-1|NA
TGCGCCAGCAGGGACTACAATGAGCAGTTCTTC
CASRDYNEQFF
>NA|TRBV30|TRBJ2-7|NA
TGTGCCTGGAGAACAGGCCCCTACGAGCAGTACTTC
CAWRTGPYEQYF
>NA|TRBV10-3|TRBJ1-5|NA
TGTGCCATCAGTGACGGGGCGTCGGGTCAGCCCCAGCATTTT
CAISDGASGQPQHF
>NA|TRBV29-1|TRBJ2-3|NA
TGCAGCGTTGGCCGGCAAATTGGCACAGATACGCAGTATTTT
CSVGRQIGTDTQYF
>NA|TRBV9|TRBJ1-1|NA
TGTGCCAGCAGCGTAGCTCATCAGAAGGGCGGTACTGAAGCTTTCTTT
CASSVAHQKGGTEAFF
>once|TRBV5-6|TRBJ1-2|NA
TGTGCCAGCAGCTTGAGGGGTGGCTACACCTTC
CASSLRGGYTF
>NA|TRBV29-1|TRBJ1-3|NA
TGCAGCGTTGCAACTCTCGCGGGGACCATATATTTT
CSVATLAGTIYF
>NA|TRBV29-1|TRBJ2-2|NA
TGCAGCGTCTCAGGGGCAATCGGGGAGCTGTTTTTT
CSVSGAIGELFF
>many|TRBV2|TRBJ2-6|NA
TGTGCCAGCAGTCTTCAAAGAATATCCGGGACTTTCTCTGGGGCCAACGTCCTGACTTTC
CASSLQRISGTFSGANVLTF
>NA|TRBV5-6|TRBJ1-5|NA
TGTGCCAGCAGCCCCGGACCCACCAATCAGCCCCAGCATTTT
CASSPGPTNQPQHF
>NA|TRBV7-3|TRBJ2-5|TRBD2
TGTGCCAGCAGCTTAAGCCAAGGACTAGCGGGAAGTCGTGCCCAGTACTTC
CASSLSQGLAGSRAQYF
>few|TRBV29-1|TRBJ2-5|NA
TGCAGCGTTGAAGATGGACGGATCCAAGAGACCCAGTACTTC
CSVEDGRIQETQYF